This TCR beta chain was recovered during a study of blood T cell repertoires in COVID-19. Study-wide background: The samples span acute and convalescent COVID-19 from the United States, Italy and Spain. In each case, the material was cDNA or gDNA derived from T cells, B-cell-depleted T cells, or PBMCs.

This CDR3 is built from 14 residues. Germline CDR1 reads MGHDK; CDR2 reads SYGVNS. V shed 6 bases and J shed 3 bases, with 14 bases lying between them. Per the original data handling: It was from reference gene primer amplification that nucleated cell counts were estimated. Assay used: immunoSEQ multiplex PCR; TCRdb lists only in-frame clones, some missing. The D gene and trimming were derived from the DNA, and the V and J assignments and clone size from that table. There are about 250,000 clones in the sample; 85% to 90% occur only once, and around 1.5% lies in the top ten. This chain joins TRBV25-1 and TRBJ1-1; TRBD1 is a possible D gene (5 bases). Source material: peripheral blood. The sequence came from a man aged 80 or over with acute or convalescent COVID-19. The chain's CDR3 is CASRRFGGDTEAFF. The CDR3 DNA reads as TGTGCCAGCAGGCGATTCGGGGGGGACACTGAAGCTTTCTTT. The variable domain in full, completed from reference TRBV25-1 and TRBJ1-1, reads EADIYQTPRYLVIGTGKKITLECSQTMGHDKMYWYQQDPGMELHLIHYSYGVNSTEKGDLSSESTVSRIRTEHFPLTLESARPSHTSQYLCASRRFGGDTEAFFGQGTRLTVV.